This section outlines one TCR beta chain sequence together with its context. The antigen remains undetermined. Unique molecular identifiers were present on cDNA, and template switching added a universal primer site. TCRdb independently ran MiXCR on the 5' RACE reads; one entry per CDR3 protein. The sample lists 1.5 million to 2 million distinct CDR3 sequences; more than 30% were seen once. The CDR3 extends over 11 amino acids. With 0 bases removed from V and 7 bases from J, the gap between germline ends came to 7 bases. Germline V CDR1 and CDR2: SQVTM, ANQGSEA. This record belongs to a study of identical twins. Study-level results: The presence of invariant MAIT and iNKT cells could partly confound analyses of zero-insertion sequences. Fewer insertions characterized abundant cord blood beta clonotypes, whereas memory repertoires showed none. These conclusions were based on statistical analysis (cross-sectional, not following the same donors).

Sequences were obtained from cord blood. This sequence was found in a newborn girl in good health. The chain uses TRBV29-1 and TRBJ2-7, with D uncertain. The CDR3 region is CSVEDPDEQYF. In DNA form, the CDR3 reads TGCAGCGTTGAAGATCCGGATGAGCAGTACTTC.